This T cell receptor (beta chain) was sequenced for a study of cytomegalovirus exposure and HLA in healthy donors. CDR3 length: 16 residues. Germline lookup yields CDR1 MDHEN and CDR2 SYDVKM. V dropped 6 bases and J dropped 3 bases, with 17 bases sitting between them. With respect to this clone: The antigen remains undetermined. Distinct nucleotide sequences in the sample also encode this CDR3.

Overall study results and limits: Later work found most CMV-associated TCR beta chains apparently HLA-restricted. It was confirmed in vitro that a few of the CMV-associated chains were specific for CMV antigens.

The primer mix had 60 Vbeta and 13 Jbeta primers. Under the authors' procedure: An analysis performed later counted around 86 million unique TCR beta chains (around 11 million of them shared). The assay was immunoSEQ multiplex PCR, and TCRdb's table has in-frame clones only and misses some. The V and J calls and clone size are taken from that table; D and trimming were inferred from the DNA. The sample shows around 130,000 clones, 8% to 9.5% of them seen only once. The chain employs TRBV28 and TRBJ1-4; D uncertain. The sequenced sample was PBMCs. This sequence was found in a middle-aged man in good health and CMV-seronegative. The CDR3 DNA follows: TGTGCCAGCAGCCCCCGAGTGAGGCCAGCTAATGAAAAACTGTTTTTT. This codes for CASSPRVRPANEKLFF. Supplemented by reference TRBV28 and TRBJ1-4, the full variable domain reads DVKVTQSSRYLVKRTGEKVFLECVQDMDHENMFWYRQDPGLGLRLIYFSYDVKMKEKGDIPEGYSVSREKKERFSLILESASTNQTSMYLCASSPRVRPANEKLFFGSGTQLSVL.